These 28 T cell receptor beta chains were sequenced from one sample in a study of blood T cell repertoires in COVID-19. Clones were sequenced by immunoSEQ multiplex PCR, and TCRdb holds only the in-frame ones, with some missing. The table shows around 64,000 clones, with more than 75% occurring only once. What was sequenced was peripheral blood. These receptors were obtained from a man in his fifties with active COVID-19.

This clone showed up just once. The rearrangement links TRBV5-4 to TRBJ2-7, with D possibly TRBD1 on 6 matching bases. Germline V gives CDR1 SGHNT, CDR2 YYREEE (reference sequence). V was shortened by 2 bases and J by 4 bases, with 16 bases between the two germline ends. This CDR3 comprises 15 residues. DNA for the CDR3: TGTGCCAGCAGCTTAACTTACGGGACACTTTACGAGCAGTACTTC. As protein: CASSLTYGTLYEQYF.

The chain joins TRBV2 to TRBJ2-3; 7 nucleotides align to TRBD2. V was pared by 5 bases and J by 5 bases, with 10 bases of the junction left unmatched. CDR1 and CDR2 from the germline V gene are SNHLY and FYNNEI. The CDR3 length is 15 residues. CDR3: CASSRLAGGIDTQYF. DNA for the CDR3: TGTGCCAGCAGTCGACTAGCCGGAGGTATAGATACGCAGTATTTT.

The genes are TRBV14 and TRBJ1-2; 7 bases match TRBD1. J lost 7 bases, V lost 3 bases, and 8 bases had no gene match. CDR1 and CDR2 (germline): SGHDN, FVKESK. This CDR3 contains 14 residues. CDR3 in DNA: TGTGCCAGCAGCCACAAGACAGGGTCCTTTGGCTACACCTTC. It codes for CASSHKTGSFGYTF.

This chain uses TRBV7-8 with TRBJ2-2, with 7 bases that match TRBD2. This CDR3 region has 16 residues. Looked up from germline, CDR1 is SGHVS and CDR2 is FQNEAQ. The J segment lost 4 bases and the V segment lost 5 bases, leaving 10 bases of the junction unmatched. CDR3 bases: TGTGCCAGCAGCCCCAGAAGCGGGATCCCCACCGGGGAGCTGTTTTTT. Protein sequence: CASSPRSGIPTGELFF.

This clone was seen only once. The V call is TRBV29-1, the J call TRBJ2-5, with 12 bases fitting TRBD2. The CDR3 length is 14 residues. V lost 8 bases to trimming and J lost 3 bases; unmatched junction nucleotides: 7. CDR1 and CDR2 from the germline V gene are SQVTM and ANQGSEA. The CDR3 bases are TGCAGCACCCGACTAGCGGGAGCTAAAGAGACCCAGTACTTC. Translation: CSTRLAGAKETQYF.

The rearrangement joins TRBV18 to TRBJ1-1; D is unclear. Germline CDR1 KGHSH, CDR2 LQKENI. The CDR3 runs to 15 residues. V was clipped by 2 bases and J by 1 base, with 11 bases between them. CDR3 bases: TGTGCCAGCTCACCAACAACACAATCGAACACTGAAGCTTTCTTT. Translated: CASSPTTQSNTEAFF.

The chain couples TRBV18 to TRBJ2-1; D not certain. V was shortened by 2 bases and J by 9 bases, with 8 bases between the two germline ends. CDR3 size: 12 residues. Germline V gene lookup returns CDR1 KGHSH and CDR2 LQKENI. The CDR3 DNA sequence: TGTGCCAGCTCACCAGGTCGGAGTGAGCAGTTCTTC. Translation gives CASSPGRSEQFF.

In DNA form, the CDR3 reads TGTGCCAGCAGCCAGGGCCCCATGACTGAAGCTTTCTTT. Translation gives CASSQGPMTEAFF. The chain recombines TRBV3-1 (or the pseudogene TRBV3-2) with TRBJ1-1, with D hard to call. V lost 3 bases and J 5 bases, leaving 10 bases between the germline ends. This CDR3 spans 13 amino acids. CDR1 is LGHDT and CDR2 is YNNKEL in the germline V gene (reference sequence).

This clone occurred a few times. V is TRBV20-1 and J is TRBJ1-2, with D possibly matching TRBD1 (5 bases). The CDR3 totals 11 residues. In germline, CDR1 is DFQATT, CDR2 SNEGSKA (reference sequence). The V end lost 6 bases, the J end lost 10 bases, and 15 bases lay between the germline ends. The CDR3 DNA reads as TGCAGTGCCCGCGACAGTCCCGACTACACCTTC. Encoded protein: CSARDSPDYTF.

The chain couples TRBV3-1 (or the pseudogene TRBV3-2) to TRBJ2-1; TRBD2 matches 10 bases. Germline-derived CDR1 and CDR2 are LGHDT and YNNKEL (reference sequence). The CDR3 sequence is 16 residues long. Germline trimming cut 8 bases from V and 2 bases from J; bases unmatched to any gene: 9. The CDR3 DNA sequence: TGTGCCAGCCGGGCCGGACTAGCGGCAACCTACAATGAGCAGTTCTTC. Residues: CASRAGLAATYNEQFF.

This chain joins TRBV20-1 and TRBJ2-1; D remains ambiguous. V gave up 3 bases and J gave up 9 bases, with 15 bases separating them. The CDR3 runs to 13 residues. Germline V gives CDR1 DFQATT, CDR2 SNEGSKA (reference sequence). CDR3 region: CSASEVTSGEQFF. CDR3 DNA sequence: TGCAGTGCTAGTGAGGTTACATCGGGTGAGCAGTTCTTC.

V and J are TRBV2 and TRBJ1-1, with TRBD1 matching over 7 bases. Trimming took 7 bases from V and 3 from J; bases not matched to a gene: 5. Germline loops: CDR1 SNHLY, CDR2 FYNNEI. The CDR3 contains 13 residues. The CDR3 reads CASKRDSHTEAFF. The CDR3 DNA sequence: TGTGCCAGCAAACGGGACAGCCACACTGAAGCTTTCTTT. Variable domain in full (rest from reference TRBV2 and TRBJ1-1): EPEVTQTPSHQVTQMGQEVILRCVPISNHLYFYWYRQILGQKVEFLVSFYNNEISEKSEIFDDQFSVERPDGSNFTLKIRSTKLEDSAMYFCASKRDSHTEAFFGQGTRLTVV.

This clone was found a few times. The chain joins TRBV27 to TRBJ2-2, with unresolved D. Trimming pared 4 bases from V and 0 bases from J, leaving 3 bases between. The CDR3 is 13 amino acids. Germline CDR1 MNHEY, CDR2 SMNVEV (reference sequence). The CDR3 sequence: CASSYTNTGELFF. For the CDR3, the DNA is TGTGCCAGCAGTTATACGAACACCGGGGAGCTGTTTTTT.

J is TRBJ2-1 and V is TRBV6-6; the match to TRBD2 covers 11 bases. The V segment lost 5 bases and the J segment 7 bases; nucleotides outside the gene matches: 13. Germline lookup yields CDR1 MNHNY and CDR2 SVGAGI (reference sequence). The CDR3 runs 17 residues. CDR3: CASSPSLMASGRNEQFF. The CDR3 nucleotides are TGTGCCAGCAGTCCCTCTCTCATGGCTAGCGGGAGGAATGAGCAGTTCTTC.

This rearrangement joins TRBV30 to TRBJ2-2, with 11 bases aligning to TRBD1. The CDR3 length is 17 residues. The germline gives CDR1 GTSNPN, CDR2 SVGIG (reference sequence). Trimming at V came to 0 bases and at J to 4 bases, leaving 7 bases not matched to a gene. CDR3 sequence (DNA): TGTGCCTGGAGTGTATTGCCCGGGACAGGGGGCACCGGGGAGCTGTTTTTT. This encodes CAWSVLPGTGGTGELFF. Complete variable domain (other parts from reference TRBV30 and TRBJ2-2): SQTIHQWPATLVQPVGSPLSLECTVEGTSNPNLYWYRQAAGRGLQLLFYSVGIGQISSEVPQNLSASRPQDRQFILSSKKLLLSDSGFYLCAWSVLPGTGGTGELFFGEGSRLTVL.

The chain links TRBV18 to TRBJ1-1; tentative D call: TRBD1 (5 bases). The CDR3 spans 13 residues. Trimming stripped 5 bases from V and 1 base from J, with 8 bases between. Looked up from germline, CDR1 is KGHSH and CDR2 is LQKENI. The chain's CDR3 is CASSSTGNTEAFF. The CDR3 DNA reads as TGTGCCAGCTCATCCACAGGGAACACTGAAGCTTTCTTT.

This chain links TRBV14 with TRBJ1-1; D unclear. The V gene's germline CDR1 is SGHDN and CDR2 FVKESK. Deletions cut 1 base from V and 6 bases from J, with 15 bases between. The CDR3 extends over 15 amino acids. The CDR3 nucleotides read TGTGCCAGCAGCCAAGGAGCCTGGGCAGTCTCTGAAGCTTTCTTT. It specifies CASSQGAWAVSEAFF.

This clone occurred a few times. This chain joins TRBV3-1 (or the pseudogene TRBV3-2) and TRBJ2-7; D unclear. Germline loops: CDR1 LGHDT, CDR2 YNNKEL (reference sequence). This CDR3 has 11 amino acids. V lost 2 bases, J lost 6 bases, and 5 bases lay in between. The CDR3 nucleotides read TGTGCCAGCAGCCAAACGGGCGAGCAGTACTTC. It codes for CASSQTGEQYF.

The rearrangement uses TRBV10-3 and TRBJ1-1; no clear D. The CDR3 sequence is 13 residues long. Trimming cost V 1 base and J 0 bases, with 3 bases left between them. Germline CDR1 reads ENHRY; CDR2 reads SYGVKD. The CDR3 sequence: CAISEYMNTEAFF. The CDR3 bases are TGTGCCATCAGTGAGTACATGAACACTGAAGCTTTCTTT.

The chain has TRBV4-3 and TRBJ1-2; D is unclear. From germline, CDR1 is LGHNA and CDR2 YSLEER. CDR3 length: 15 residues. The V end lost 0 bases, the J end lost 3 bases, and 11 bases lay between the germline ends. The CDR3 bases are TGCGCCAGCAGCCAAGATATTGTGGCAGACTATGGCTACACCTTC. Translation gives CASSQDIVADYGYTF.

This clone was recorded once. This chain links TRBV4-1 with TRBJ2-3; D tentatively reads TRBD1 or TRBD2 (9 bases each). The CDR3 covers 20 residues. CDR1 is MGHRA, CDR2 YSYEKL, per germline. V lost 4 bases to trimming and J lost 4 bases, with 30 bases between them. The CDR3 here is CASSLQTRTGDSGRADTQYF. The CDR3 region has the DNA TGCGCCAGCAGCCTGCAGACCCGGACAGGGGATAGCGGGAGAGCAGATACGCAGTATTTT.

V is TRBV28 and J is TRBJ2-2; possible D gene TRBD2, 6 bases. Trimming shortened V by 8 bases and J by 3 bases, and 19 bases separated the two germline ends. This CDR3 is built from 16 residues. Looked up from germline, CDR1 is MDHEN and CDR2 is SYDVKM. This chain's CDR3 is CASHSSRERDTGELFF. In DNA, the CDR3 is TGTGCCAGCCACTCCTCACGGGAGCGGGACACCGGGGAGCTGTTTTTT.

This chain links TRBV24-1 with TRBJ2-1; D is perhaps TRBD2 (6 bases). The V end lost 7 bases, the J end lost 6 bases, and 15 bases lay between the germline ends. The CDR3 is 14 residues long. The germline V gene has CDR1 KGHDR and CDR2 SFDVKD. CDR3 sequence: CATSRGISANEQFF. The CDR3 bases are TGTGCCACCAGCCGGGGGATCAGCGCCAATGAGCAGTTCTTC.

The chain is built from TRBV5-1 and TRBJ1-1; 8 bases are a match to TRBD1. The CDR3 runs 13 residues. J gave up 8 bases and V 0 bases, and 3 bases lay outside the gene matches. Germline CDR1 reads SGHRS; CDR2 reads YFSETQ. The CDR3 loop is CASSLVAGGEAFF. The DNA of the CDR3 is TGCGCCAGCAGCTTGGTGGCAGGGGGCGAAGCTTTCTTT.

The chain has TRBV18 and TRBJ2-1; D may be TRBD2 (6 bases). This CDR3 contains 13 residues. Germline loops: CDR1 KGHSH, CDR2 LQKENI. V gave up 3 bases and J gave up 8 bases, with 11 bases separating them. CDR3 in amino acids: CASSPPGLDEQFF. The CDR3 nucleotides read TGTGCCAGCTCACCTCCGGGACTTGATGAGCAGTTCTTC.

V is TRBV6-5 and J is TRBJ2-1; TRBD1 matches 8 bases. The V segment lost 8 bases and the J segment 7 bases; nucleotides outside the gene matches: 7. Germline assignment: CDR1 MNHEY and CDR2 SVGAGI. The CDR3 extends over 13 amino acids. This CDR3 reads CASHWTGWNEQFF. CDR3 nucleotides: TGTGCCAGCCACTGGACAGGGTGGAATGAGCAGTTCTTC.

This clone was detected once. The CDR3 region is CASSGNRVRYSGNTIYF. In DNA, the CDR3 is TGTGCCAGCAGTGGGAACAGGGTTCGTTACTCTGGAAACACCATATATTTT. The rearrangement uses TRBV25-1 and TRBJ1-3; weak D call: TRBD1 (6 bases). The CDR3 runs 17 residues. V shed 4 bases and J shed 0 bases, with 16 bases lying between them. In germline, CDR1 is MGHDK, CDR2 SYGVNS.

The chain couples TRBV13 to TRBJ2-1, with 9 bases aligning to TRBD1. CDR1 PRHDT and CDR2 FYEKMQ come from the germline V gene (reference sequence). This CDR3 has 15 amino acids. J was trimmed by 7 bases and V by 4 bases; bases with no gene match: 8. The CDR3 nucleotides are TGTGCCAGCAGCTCAACAGGGGGCTTAGCGAATGAGCAGTTCTTC. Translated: CASSSTGGLANEQFF.